This T cell receptor beta chain was found in a study of Graves' ophthalmopathy and Graves' hyperthyroidism. Other autoimmune diseases, uncontrolled infections, pregnancy or lactation excluded patients from enrollment. Someone took the PBMCs out of approximately 9 ml of fresh peripheral blood. Beta-chain TCR CDR3 regions were amplified from RNA transcripts. First-round RT-PCR with HTBI primers preceded a second-round multiplex PCR. One entry per CDR3 protein results from TCRdb running MiXCR on the multiplex PCR reads. The sample has 620,000 or so distinct CDR3 sequences, roughly 20% seen once. Of note for this clonotype: Its target is not known.

Study-wide results and caveats: Predictions made by the model for ophthalmopathy progression reached 70% to 71% sensitivity and about 72% specificity.

With 0 bases removed from V and 0 bases from J, the gap between germline ends came to 9 bases. There are 15 residues in the CDR3. Germline CDR1 reads SGDLS; CDR2 reads YYNGEE. This sequence was found in a woman between 18 and 29 years old with stable Graves' hyperthyroidism. Some clones in this sample may be carry-over from other donors' samples. The chain carries TRBV9 and TRBJ1-1; D is ambiguous. The sample comprised peripheral blood. The CDR3 DNA is TGTGCCAGCAGCGTAGTAGATCGGGTGAACACTGAAGCTTTCTTT. This translates into CASSVVDRVNTEAFF.